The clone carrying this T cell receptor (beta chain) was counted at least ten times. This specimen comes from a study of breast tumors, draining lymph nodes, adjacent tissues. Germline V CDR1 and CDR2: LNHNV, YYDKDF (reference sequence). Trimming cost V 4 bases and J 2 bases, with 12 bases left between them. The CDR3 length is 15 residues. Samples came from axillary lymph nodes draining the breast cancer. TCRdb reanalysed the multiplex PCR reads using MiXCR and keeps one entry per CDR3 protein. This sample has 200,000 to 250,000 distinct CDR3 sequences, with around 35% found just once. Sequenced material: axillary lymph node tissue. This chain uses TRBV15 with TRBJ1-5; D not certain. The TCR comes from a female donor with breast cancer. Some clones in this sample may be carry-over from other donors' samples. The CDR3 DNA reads TGTGCCACCAGCAAAGAGGCGGGCGGCAATCAGCCCCAGCATTTT. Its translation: CATSKEAGGNQPQHF.